These 2 T cell receptor beta chains originate from one sample sequenced in a study of tumor-infiltrating lymphocytes in primary liver carcinoma. The authors made TCR beta cDNA from around 500 ng total RNA with a constant-region primer. The TCR beta library was amplified through three nested multiplex PCR rounds in a modified ARM-PCR procedure. PCR rounds one and two used TRBV1-TRBV30 forward primers with a C-beta reverse primer for around 11 cycles each. TCRdb recomputed calls from the multiplex PCR reads with MiXCR, one row per CDR3 protein. The data show about 30,000 distinct CDR3 sequences, 71% seen once. Co-extraction of RNA and DNA was performed on about 19-30 mg of unsorted bulk tissue. The sequenced sample was liver tumor tissue from sampling region 3. Subset of the sample: tumor region T3, left-lateral pole. The receptors were sampled from a woman aged 25-40 years with primary liver carcinoma and hepatitis B virus infection.

As regards this clonotype: This CDR3 is missing its conserved last phenylalanine or tryptophan, likely due to a read error. V usage is TRBV29-1 and J usage is TRBJ2-1; D remains unclear. Germline CDR1 is SQVTM and CDR2 is ANQGSEA. The CDR3 totals 12 residues. The CDR3 region is CGALRDYNEQFC. CDR3 DNA: TGCGGCGCTCTAAGGGACTACAATGAGCAGTTCTGC.

Points on this clonotype: One end of the junction varies from germline; a read error may be responsible. V gene TRBV10-3 combines with J gene TRBJ2-7; D perhaps matches TRBD2 (5 bases). CDR1 ENHRY and CDR2 SYGVKD come from the germline V gene. The CDR3 is 14 amino acids. The CDR3 here is CAISDPDRDYKQYF. DNA of the CDR3: TGTGCCATCAGTGACCCCGACCGAGACTACAAGCAGTATTTC.